Shown below are 30 T cell receptor beta chains from a single sample sequenced in a study of T cells after yellow fever vaccination (dated by TCRdb to between 2018 and 2021). The treatment or condition tag for this specimen amounts to: live attenuated yellow fever vaccine strain. The library was prepared using 5' RACE. Sequencing relied on an Illumina HiSeq 2500. The public sequencing data were trimmed at Q25 with fastp and processed into clonotypes with MiXCR by TCRdb, which kept only in-frame beta chains. Records with the same CDR3 protein are collapsed into one entry carrying the most frequent genes and DNA. In all, the sample holds about 260,000 distinct CDR3 sequences, and under 15% of those were seen once. Roughly 0.5% of the sample is held by the ten biggest clonotypes. The sequencing used CD4+ T cells sorted from PBMCs, collected 45 days after the yellow fever booster vaccination. Receptors were obtained from a man aged 25 to 45 who received the YFV17D yellow fever vaccine.

This clonotype was found a few times. This rearrangement joins TRBV5-1 to TRBJ2-1; perhaps D is TRBD1 or TRBD2 (5 bases each). This CDR3 has 14 amino acids. Germline CDR1 and CDR2: SGHRS and YFSETQ. V lost 0 bases to trimming and J lost 3 bases, with 7 bases between them. The DNA of the CDR3 is TGCGCCAGCAGCTTGGGGGGGTACTACAATGAGCAGTTCTTC. Its protein is CASSLGGYYNEQFF.

This clonotype showed up just a few times. CDR3: CASSPRGLAEQFF. CDR3 bases: TGTGCCAGCTCACCCAGAGGACTAGCGGAACAGTTCTTC. The chain uses TRBV18 and TRBJ2-1; 10 bases are shared with TRBD2. The CDR3 loop spans 13 amino acids. The J segment lost 13 bases and the V segment lost 3 bases, leaving 6 bases of the junction unmatched. The germline V gene has CDR1 KGHSH and CDR2 LQKENI.

This chain links TRBV5-1 with TRBJ2-3, with 8 bases fitting TRBD2. The CDR3 length is 14 residues. Germline V gene lookup returns CDR1 SGHRS and CDR2 YFSETQ. Germline trimming cut 1 base from V and 5 bases from J; bases unmatched to any gene: 3. The CDR3 reads CASSLLAGGDTQYF. The DNA of the CDR3 is TGCGCCAGCAGCTTGCTGGCGGGAGGAGATACGCAGTATTTT.

The chain joins TRBV6-1 to TRBJ2-7; 10 positions agree with TRBD2. Germline assignment: CDR1 MNHNS and CDR2 SASEGT. This CDR3 spans 15 amino acids. Trimming removed 6 bases from V and 2 bases from J; junction bases left unmatched: 7. DNA for the CDR3: TGTGCCAGCAGCCCCGCTAGCGGGAGTCCCTACGAGCAGTACTTC. Its protein product is CASSPASGSPYEQYF.

About this clonotype itself: A much larger clone lies one base from this, so it may be a read error. This chain uses TRBV7-2 with TRBJ2-2; no clear D. V was shortened by 5 bases and J by 7 bases, with 8 bases between the two germline ends. This CDR3 comprises 12 residues. CDR1 and CDR2 (germline): SGHTA, FQGNSA. CDR3: CASSQRYGELFF. DNA for the CDR3: TGTGCCAGCAGCCAGCGCTACGGGGAGCTGTTTTTT.

The sample holds a few counts of this clonotype. This rearrangement joins TRBV24-1 to TRBJ1-2; tentatively, D is TRBD1 (5 bases). CDR1 is KGHDR and CDR2 is SFDVKD in the germline V gene. The CDR3 length is 16 residues. V gave up 4 bases and J gave up 8 bases, with 22 bases separating them. Written as DNA, the CDR3 is TGTGCCACCAGTGACTCGGGACCTGGGAAGTTCCGGGGCTACACCTTC. Translating gives CATSDSGPGKFRGYTF.

This clonotype turned up a few times. The V gene is TRBV7-2, the J gene TRBJ2-7; D might be TRBD1 or TRBD2, each matching 5 bases. Germline assignment: CDR1 SGHTA and CDR2 FQGNSA. CDR3 length equals 15 residues. V was pared by 1 base and J by 3 bases, with 13 bases between. CDR3 DNA: TGTGCCAGCAGCTTAGAAGTCAGGGCGGGCTACGAGCAGTACTTC. It codes for CASSLEVRAGYEQYF.

The gene calls are TRBV7-2 and TRBJ1-5; 7 bases align to TRBD1. The V segment lost 0 bases and the J segment 6 bases; nucleotides outside the gene matches: 2. The CDR3 runs to 14 residues. Germline-derived CDR1 and CDR2 are SGHTA and FQGNSA. This CDR3 is CASSLATGTQPQHF. In DNA, the CDR3 is TGTGCCAGCAGCTTAGCGACAGGGACTCAGCCCCAGCATTTT.

This clonotype has only a few counts. The chain combines TRBV27 with TRBJ2-1, with 7 bases fitting TRBD2. With 1 base clipped from V and 4 bases from J, the junction kept 4 bases outside the gene matches. The CDR3 covers 15 residues. Per the germline V gene, CDR1 is MNHEY and CDR2 is SMNVEV (reference sequence). The CDR3 is CASSLYGGRYNEQFF. The CDR3 bases are TGTGCCAGCAGTTTATATGGCGGGAGATACAATGAGCAGTTCTTC.

This clonotype was observed a few times. This chain joins TRBV5-6 and TRBJ1-2; no definite D call. V was shortened by 5 bases and J by 7 bases, with 18 bases between the two germline ends. CDR1 and CDR2 from the germline V gene are SGHDT and YYEEEE. The CDR3 loop spans 14 amino acids. CDR3 nucleotides: TGTGCCAGCAGAGAACAAGGTCTTGGCTTTGGCTACACCTTC. Amino acid sequence: CASREQGLGFGYTF.

CDR3 in DNA: TGCGCCAGCAGCCAAGGTTTGACAGGGGTGGCGTTCTTC. The encoded protein is CASSQGLTGVAFF. The V gene is TRBV4-3, the J gene TRBJ2-1, with 8 nucleotides matching TRBD1. CDR1 is LGHNA, CDR2 YSLEER, per germline. The ends lost 1 base at V and 15 bases at J; junction bases unmatched: 8. CDR3 length: 13 amino acids.

This clonotype was observed a few times. The chain carries TRBV20-1 and TRBJ2-7; TRBD2 matches at 11 bases. CDR3 length: 14 amino acids. From germline, CDR1 is DFQATT and CDR2 SNEGSKA (reference sequence). The J segment lost 4 bases and the V segment lost 5 bases, leaving 7 bases of the junction unmatched. The CDR3: CSAPLAGGGYEQYF. Here the CDR3 DNA reads TGCAGTGCTCCCCTAGCGGGAGGTGGGTACGAGCAGTACTTC.

This rearrangement joins TRBV20-1 to TRBJ2-7, with 12 bases matching TRBD2. The germline gives CDR1 DFQATT, CDR2 SNEGSKA (reference sequence). This CDR3 comprises 15 residues. With 6 bases clipped from V and 5 bases from J, the junction kept 11 bases outside the gene matches. For the CDR3, the DNA is TGCAGTGCGCGCGGACTAGCGGGAAATCAGGACGAGCAGTACTTC. It is translated as CSARGLAGNQDEQYF.

This chain links TRBV5-1 with TRBJ2-1; the match to TRBD1 covers 8 bases. The CDR3 has 15 amino acids. Looked up from germline, CDR1 is SGHRS and CDR2 is YFSETQ. With V trimmed by 4 bases and J by 2 bases, 5 bases remained unmatched. The CDR3 region is CASSQQGETYNEQFF. The CDR3 DNA reads as TGCGCCAGCAGCCAACAGGGGGAAACCTACAATGAGCAGTTCTTC. The full variable domain, completed using reference TRBV5-1 and TRBJ2-1, is KAGVTQTPRYLIKTRGQQVTLSCSPISGHRSVSWYQQTPGQGLQFLFEYFSETQRNKGNFPGRFSGRQFSNSRSEMNVSTLELGDSALYLCASSQQGETYNEQFFGPGTRLTVL.

The chain couples TRBV5-1 to TRBJ2-2; 13 bases align to TRBD2. Trimming removed 5 bases from V and 1 base from J; junction bases left unmatched: 8. There are 18 residues in the CDR3. Looked up from germline, CDR1 is SGHRS and CDR2 is YFSETQ. The CDR3 loop is CASRPGLAGALNTGELFF. The DNA of the CDR3 is TGCGCCAGCAGACCTGGACTAGCGGGAGCCTTGAACACCGGGGAGCTGTTTTTT.

This clonotype was seen more than once but under ten times. The chain couples TRBV6-2 or TRBV6-3 to TRBJ2-2; 10 nucleotides agree with TRBD2. The length of the CDR3 is 15 residues. Germline CDR1 and CDR2: MNHEY and SVGEGT. The J segment lost 9 bases and the V segment lost 6 bases, leaving 10 bases of the junction unmatched. CDR3 protein: CASSPGTSDFRELFF. In DNA, the CDR3 is TGTGCCAGCAGCCCCGGGACTAGCGATTTTAGGGAGCTGTTTTTT.

The rearrangement joins TRBV7-2 to TRBJ2-3; a possible D gene is TRBD2 (5 bases). CDR1 SGHTA and CDR2 FQGNSA come from the germline V gene. Trimming removed 4 bases from V and 2 bases from J, with 13 bases in between. This CDR3 is built from 15 residues. CDR3 sequence reads: CASSSPAGFTDTQYF. In nucleotides, the CDR3 is TGTGCCAGCAGCTCCCCCGCGGGCTTCACAGATACGCAGTATTTT. Variable domain in full (rest from reference TRBV7-2 and TRBJ2-3): GAGVSQSPSNKVTEKGKDVELRCDPISGHTALYWYRQSLGQGLEFLIYFQGNSAPDKSGLPSDRFSAERTGGSVSTLTIQRTQQEDSAVYLCASSSPAGFTDTQYFGPGTRLTVL.

The chain recombines TRBV6-5 with TRBJ2-7, with D hard to call. Trimming shortened V by 8 bases and J by 9 bases, and 14 bases separated the two germline ends. Germline loops: CDR1 MNHEY, CDR2 SVGAGI. The CDR3 sequence is 11 residues long. The CDR3: CASARPPRQYF. The CDR3 nucleotides are TGTGCCAGCGCCCGTCCCCCTAGGCAGTACTTC.

This clonotype has just a few counts. CDR3 coding DNA: TGCAGTGCTAGAGATACCCTTGGACAGGGCTGGGAGACCCAGTACTTC. Translating gives CSARDTLGQGWETQYF. J is TRBJ2-5 and V is TRBV20-1, with 8 positions matching TRBD1. The germline gives CDR1 DFQATT, CDR2 SNEGSKA (reference sequence). J was trimmed by 5 bases and V by 0 bases; bases with no gene match: 11. The CDR3 spans 16 residues.

Regarding this clonotype: A much larger clone differs by one base, so this may be a read error. The CDR3: CSARGQGPGNDQFF. The CDR3 DNA reads TGCAGTGCTAGAGGACAGGGCCCGGGGAATGATCAGTTCTTC. The chain couples TRBV20-1 to TRBJ2-1, with 7 nucleotides matching TRBD1. The CDR3 is 14 residues long. Germline CDR1 is DFQATT and CDR2 is SNEGSKA (reference sequence).

The rearrangement links TRBV3-1 to TRBJ2-7; 12 bases agree with TRBD1. The length of the CDR3 is 14 residues. Germline V gene data show CDR1 as LGHDT and CDR2 as YNNKEL (reference sequence). The ends lost 4 bases at V and 6 bases at J; junction bases unmatched: 4. DNA for the CDR3: TGTGCCAGCAGCCCCGGGACAGGGGGCAGCGAGCAGTACTTC. Translating gives CASSPGTGGSEQYF.

In this sample, this clonotype turned up a few times. The CDR3 DNA reads TGTGCCAGCAGCTTGCGGCATGCCTCTGGGGCCAACGTCCTGACTTTC. Its translation is CASSLRHASGANVLTF. The chain has TRBV7-2 and TRBJ2-6; D remains unclear. This CDR3 has 16 amino acids. CDR1 is SGHTA and CDR2 is FQGNSA in the germline V gene. The germline V and J ends were trimmed by 3 bases and 0 bases, with 9 bases remaining between them. The full variable domain, rest sourced from reference TRBV7-2 and TRBJ2-6, is GAGVSQSPSNKVTEKGKDVELRCDPISGHTALYWYRQSLGQGLEFLIYFQGNSAPDKSGLPSDRFSAERTGGSVSTLTIQRTQQEDSAVYLCASSLRHASGANVLTFGAGSRLTVL.

The chain recombines TRBV5-1 with TRBJ2-2; D perhaps matches TRBD2 (5 bases). The CDR3 runs to 13 residues. In germline, CDR1 is SGHRS, CDR2 YFSETQ. V was trimmed by 4 bases and J by 6 bases, leaving 10 bases between them. The CDR3: CASSPLGAGELFF. CDR3 bases: TGCGCCAGCAGCCCCCTCGGGGCCGGGGAGCTGTTTTTT.

This clonotype was counted between two and nine times. The gene calls are TRBV7-8 and TRBJ2-5, with 7 bases identical to TRBD1. The germline V gene has CDR1 SGHVS and CDR2 FQNEAQ. The CDR3 runs to 14 residues. V lost 5 bases, J lost 5 bases, and 8 bases stayed unmatched. CDR3 nucleotide sequence: TGTGCCAGCAGCCTGACAGGGCCTAGGGAGACCCAGTACTTC. This gives the protein CASSLTGPRETQYF.

V and J are TRBV7-2 and TRBJ2-2; TRBD2 aligns across 7 bases. V trimming: 7 bases; J trimming: 6 bases; junction bases outside the gene matches: 11. Germline CDR1 is SGHTA and CDR2 is FQGNSA. This CDR3 has 15 amino acids. DNA for the CDR3: TGTGCCAGCAAGTTAGCGGGTACTCGGTCCGGGGAGCTGTTTTTT. This translates into CASKLAGTRSGELFF.

V and J are TRBV6-2 or TRBV6-3 and TRBJ2-7; 9 nucleotides agree with TRBD2. Germline assignment: CDR1 MNHEY and CDR2 SVGEGT. The trim removed 4 bases at V and 4 bases at J, leaving 5 bases unmatched. This CDR3 region has 14 residues. CDR3: CASSSAGGSYEQYF. The CDR3 DNA sequence: TGTGCCAGCAGTTCAGCGGGGGGCTCGTACGAGCAGTACTTC.

The chain has TRBV7-2 and TRBJ2-5; no reliable D call. Per the germline V gene, CDR1 is SGHTA and CDR2 is FQGNSA. The CDR3 loop spans 16 amino acids. With 5 bases removed from V and 7 bases from J, the gap between germline ends came to 23 bases. The CDR3 DNA is TGTGCCAGCAGCCGAACAAGCCCGAACCCGACCGTGACCCAGTACTTC. It yields the protein CASSRTSPNPTVTQYF.

The rearrangement links TRBV3-1 to TRBJ2-5; D may be TRBD1 (5 bases). Germline values: CDR1 LGHDT, CDR2 YNNKEL (reference sequence). V shed 1 base and J shed 4 bases, with 10 bases lying between them. The CDR3 sequence is 14 residues long. For the CDR3, the DNA is TGTGCCAGCAGCCAAGTAGCAGGGTTAGAGACCCAGTACTTC. Translation: CASSQVAGLETQYF.

Ten or more counts support this clonotype. V is TRBV29-1 and J is TRBJ2-3, with a possible D match to TRBD1 (6 bases). Per germline, CDR1 SQVTM and CDR2 ANQGSEA. V lost 2 bases and J 1 base, leaving 22 bases between the germline ends. The CDR3 loop spans 18 amino acids. CDR3 nucleotide sequence: TGCAGCGTTGAATGGGGGCCGGGGTTGTCGCGGCGCACAGATACGCAGTATTTT. Residues: CSVEWGPGLSRRTDTQYF.

The CDR3 DNA follows: TGTGCCAGCAGTTTAAGGGCAAGATCCTACGAGCAGTACTTC. This sequence encodes CASSLRARSYEQYF. J is TRBJ2-7 and V is TRBV28; D ambiguous. The CDR3 spans 14 residues. The V and J ends lost 2 bases and 1 base respectively, with 9 bases between them. Germline CDR1 and CDR2: MDHEN and SYDVKM.